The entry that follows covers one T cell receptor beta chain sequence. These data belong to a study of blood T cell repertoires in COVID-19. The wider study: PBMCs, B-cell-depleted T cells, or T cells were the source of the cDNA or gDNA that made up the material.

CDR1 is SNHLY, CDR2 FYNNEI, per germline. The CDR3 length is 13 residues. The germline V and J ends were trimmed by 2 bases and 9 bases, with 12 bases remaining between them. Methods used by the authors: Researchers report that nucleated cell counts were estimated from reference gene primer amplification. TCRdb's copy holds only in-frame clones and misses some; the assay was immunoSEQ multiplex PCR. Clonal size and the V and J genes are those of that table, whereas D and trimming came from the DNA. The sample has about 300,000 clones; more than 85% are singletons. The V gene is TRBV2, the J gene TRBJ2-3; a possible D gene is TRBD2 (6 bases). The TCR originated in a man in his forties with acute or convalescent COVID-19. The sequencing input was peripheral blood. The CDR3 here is CASSERREGTQYF. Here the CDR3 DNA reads TGTGCCAGCAGTGAAAGGAGGGAAGGCACGCAGTATTTT.